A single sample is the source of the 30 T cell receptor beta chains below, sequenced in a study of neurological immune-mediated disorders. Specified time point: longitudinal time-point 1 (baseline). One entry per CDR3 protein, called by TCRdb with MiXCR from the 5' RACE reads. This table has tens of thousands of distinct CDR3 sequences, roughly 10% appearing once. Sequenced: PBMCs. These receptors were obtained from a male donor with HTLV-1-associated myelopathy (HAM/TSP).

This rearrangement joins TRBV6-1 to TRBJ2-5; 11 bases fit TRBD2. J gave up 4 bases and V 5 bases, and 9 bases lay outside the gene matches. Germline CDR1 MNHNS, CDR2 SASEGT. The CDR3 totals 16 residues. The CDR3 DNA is TGTGCCAGCAGTAAGAATAGCGGGGGGGTCCGAGAGACCCAGTACTTC. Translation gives CASSKNSGGVRETQYF.

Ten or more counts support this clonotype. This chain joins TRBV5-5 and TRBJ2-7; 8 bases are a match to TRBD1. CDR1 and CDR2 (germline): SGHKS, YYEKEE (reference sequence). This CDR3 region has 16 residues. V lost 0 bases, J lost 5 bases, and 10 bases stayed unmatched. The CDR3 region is CASSLVLAGGSDEQYF. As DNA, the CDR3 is TGTGCCAGCAGCTTGGTTTTGGCAGGGGGCAGCGACGAGCAGTACTTC.

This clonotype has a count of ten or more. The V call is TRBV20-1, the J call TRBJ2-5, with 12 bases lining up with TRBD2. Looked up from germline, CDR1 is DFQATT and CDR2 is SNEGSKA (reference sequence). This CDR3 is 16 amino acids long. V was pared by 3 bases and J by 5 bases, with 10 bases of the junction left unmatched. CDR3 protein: CSASATSGGWVETQYF. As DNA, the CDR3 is TGCAGTGCTAGCGCTACTAGCGGGGGGTGGGTGGAGACCCAGTACTTC.

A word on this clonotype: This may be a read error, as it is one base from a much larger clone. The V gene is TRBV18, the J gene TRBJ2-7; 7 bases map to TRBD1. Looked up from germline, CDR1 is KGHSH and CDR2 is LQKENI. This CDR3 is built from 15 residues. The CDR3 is CVSSPRQGFSYEQYF. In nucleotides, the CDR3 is TGTGTCAGCTCACCAAGACAGGGATTCTCCTACGAGCAGTACTTC.

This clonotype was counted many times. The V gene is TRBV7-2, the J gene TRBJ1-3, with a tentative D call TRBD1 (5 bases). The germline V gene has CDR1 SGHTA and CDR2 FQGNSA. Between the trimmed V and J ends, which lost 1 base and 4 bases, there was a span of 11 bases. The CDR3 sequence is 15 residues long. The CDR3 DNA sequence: TGTGCCAGCAGCTTAGATAGGGGAGGCGGAAACACCATATATTTT. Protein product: CASSLDRGGGNTIYF.

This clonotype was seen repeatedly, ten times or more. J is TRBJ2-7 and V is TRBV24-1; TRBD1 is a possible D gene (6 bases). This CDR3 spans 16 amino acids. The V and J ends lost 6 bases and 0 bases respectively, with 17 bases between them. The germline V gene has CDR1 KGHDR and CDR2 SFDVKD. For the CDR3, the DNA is TGTGCCACCAGTTTCGCTCCTGACAGGAACTCCTACGAGCAGTACTTC. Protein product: CATSFAPDRNSYEQYF.

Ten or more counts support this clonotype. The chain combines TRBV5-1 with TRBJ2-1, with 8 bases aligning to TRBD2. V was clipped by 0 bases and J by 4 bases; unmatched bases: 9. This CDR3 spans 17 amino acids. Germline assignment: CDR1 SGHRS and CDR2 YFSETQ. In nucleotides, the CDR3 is TGCGCCAGCAGCTTGGGGGTTAGCGGGGTCATTTACAATGAGCAGTTCTTC. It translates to CASSLGVSGVIYNEQFF.

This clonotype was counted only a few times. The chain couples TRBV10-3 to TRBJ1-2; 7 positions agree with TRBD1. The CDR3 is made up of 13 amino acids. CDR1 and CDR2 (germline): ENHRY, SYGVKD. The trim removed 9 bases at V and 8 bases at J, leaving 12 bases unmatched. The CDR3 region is CAISQDRPGGYTF. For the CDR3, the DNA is TGTGCCATAAGCCAGGACAGGCCCGGGGGCTACACCTTC.

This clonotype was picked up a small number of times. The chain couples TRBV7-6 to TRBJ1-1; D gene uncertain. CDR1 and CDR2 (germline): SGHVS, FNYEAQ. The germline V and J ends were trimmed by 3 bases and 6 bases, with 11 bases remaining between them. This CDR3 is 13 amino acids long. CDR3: CASSFESGAEAFF. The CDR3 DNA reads TGTGCCAGCAGCTTCGAATCGGGCGCTGAAGCTTTCTTT.

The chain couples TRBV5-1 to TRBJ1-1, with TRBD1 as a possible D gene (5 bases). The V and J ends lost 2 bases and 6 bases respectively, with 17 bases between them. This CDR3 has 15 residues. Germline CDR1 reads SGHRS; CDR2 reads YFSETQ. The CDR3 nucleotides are TGCGCCAGCAGCTTACAGCTGGGGGTGTTGGCTGAAGCTTTCTTT. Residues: CASSLQLGVLAEAFF.

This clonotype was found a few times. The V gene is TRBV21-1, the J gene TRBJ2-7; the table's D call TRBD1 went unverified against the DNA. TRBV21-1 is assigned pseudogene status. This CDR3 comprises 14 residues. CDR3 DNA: TGTGCCAGCAGCAGGGCAGACCCCTATTACGAGCAGTACGTC. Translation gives CASSRADPYYEQYV.

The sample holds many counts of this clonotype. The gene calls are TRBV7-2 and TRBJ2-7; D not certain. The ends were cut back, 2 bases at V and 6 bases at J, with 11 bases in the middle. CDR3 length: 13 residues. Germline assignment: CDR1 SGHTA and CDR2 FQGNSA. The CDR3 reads CASSLIQLGEQYF. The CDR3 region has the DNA TGTGCCAGCAGCTTAATTCAGCTCGGCGAGCAGTACTTC.

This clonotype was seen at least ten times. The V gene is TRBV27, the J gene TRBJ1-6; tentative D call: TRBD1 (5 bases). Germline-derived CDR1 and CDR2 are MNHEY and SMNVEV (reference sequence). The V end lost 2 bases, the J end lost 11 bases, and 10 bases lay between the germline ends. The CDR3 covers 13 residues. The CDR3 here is CASSLTRDAPLHF. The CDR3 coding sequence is TGTGCCAGCAGTTTAACCAGGGACGCACCCCTCCACTTT.

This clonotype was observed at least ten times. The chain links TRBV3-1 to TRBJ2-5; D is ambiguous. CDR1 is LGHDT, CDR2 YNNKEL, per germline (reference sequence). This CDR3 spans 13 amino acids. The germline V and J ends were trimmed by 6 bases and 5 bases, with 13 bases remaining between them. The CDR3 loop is CASRHPPWETQYF. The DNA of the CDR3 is TGTGCCAGCAGGCACCCCCCGTGGGAGACCCAGTACTTC.

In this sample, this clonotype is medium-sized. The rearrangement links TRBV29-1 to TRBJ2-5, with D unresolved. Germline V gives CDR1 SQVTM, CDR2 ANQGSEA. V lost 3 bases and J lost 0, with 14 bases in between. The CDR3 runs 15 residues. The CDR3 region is CSVDGLDGNQETQYF. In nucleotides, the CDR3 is TGCAGCGTTGATGGGTTAGACGGAAACCAAGAGACCCAGTACTTC.

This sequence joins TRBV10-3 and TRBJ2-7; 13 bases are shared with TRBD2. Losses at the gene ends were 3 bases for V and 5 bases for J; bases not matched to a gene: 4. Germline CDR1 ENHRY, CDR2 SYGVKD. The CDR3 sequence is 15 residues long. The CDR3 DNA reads TGTGCCATCAGTGAACTAGCGGGGGGGCGACACGAGCAGTACTTC. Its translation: CAISELAGGRHEQYF.

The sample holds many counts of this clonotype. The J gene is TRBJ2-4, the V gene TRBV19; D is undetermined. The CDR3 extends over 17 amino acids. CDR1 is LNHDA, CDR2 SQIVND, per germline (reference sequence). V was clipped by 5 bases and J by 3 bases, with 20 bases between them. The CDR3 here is CASSSTSRQLDKNIQYF. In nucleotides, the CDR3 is TGTGCCAGTAGTTCAACATCCCGACAACTGGACAAAAACATTCAGTACTTC.

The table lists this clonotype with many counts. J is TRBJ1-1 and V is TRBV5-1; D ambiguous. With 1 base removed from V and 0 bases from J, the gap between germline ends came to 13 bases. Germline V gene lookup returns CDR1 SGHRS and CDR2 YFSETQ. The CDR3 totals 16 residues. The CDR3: CASSLRFGELNTEAFF. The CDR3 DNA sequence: TGCGCCAGCAGCTTGCGGTTTGGGGAGCTGAACACTGAAGCTTTCTTT.

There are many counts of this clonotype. CDR3 in DNA: TGTGCCAGCAGCTTGATAGGGCCTGGGGCCAACGTCCTGACTTTC. Protein: CASSLIGPGANVLTF. The V call is TRBV5-4, the J call TRBJ2-6, with unresolved D. The V and J ends lost 1 base and 2 bases respectively, with 7 bases between them. The germline V gene encodes CDR1 SGHNT and CDR2 YYREEE (reference sequence). The CDR3 has 15 amino acids.

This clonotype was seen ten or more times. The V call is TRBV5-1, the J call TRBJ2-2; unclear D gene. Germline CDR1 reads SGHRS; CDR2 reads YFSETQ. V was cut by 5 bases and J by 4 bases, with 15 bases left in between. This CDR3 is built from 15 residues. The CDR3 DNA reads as TGCGCCAGCAGTCGAAGGACGGAACCCACCGGGGAGCTGTTTTTT. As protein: CASSRRTEPTGELFF.

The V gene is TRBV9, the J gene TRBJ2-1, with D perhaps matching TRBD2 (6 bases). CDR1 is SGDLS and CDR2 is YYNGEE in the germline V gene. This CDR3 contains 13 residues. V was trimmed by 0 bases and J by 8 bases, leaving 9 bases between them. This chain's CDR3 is CASSVDWEDEQFF. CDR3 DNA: TGTGCCAGCAGCGTAGATTGGGAGGATGAGCAGTTCTTC.

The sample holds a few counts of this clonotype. The CDR3 loop reads CSACRDMNTEAFF. CDR3 sequence (DNA): TGCAGTGCTTGCCGGGACATGAACACTGAAGCTTTCTTT. V gene TRBV20-1 combines with J gene TRBJ1-1, with D possibly being TRBD1 (6 bases). The germline gives CDR1 DFQATT, CDR2 SNEGSKA (reference sequence). Trimming left V 5 bases short and J 0 bases short, with 10 bases between. The CDR3 is 13 residues long.

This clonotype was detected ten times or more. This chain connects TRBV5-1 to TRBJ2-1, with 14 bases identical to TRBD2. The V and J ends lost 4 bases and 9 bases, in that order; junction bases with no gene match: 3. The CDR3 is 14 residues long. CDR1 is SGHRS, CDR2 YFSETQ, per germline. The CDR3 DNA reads TGCGCCAGCAGCACGGGACTAGCGGGGGCTGAGCAGTTCTTC. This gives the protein CASSTGLAGAEQFF.

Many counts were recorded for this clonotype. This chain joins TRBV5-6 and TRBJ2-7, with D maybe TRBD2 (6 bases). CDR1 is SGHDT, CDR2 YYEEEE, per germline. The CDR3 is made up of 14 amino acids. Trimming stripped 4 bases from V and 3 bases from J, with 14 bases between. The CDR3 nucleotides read TGTGCCAGCAGCCCCAATCGGGGGAGCTACGAGCAGTACTTC. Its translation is CASSPNRGSYEQYF.

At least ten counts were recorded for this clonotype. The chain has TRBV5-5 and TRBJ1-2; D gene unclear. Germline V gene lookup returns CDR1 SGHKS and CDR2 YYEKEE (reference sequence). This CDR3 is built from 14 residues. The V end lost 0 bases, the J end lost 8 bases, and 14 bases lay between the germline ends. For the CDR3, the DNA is TGTGCCAGCAGCTTGGCCCCACAACCGGACGGCTACACCTTC. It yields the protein CASSLAPQPDGYTF.

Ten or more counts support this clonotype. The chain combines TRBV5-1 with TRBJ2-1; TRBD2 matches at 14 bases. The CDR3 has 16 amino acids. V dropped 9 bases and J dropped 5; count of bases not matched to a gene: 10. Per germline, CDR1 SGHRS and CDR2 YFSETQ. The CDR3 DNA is TGCGCCACTTCGACTAGCGGGGGGGGACCCCACAATGAGCAGTTCTTC. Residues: CATSTSGGGPHNEQFF.

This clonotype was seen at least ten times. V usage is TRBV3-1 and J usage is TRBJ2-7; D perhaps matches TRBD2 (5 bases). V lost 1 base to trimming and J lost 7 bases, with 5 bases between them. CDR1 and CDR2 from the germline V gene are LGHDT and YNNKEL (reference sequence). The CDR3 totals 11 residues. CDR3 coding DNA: TGTGCCAGCAGCCAAGGAGGGGAGCAGTACTTC. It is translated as CASSQGGEQYF.

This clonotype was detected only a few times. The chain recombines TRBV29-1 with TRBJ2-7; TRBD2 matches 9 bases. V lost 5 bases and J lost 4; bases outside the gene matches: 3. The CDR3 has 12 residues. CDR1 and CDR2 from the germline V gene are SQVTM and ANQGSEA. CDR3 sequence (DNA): TGCAGCGTTCATCTAGCGGGGTACGAGCAGTACTTC. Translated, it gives CSVHLAGYEQYF.

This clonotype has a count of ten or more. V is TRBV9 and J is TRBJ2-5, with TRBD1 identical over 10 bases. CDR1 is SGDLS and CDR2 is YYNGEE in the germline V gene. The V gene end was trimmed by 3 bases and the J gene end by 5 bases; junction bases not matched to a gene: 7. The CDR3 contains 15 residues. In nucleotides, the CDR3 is TGTGCCAGCAGCGATGGGACAGGGGACGGGGAGACCCAGTACTTC. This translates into CASSDGTGDGETQYF.

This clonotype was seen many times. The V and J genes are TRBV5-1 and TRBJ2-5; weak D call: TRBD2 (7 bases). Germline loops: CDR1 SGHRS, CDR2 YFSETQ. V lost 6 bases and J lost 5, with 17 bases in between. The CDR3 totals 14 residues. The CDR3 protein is CASTSTGGGETQYF. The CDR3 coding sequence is TGCGCCAGCACATCAACGGGGGGCGGCGAGACCCAGTACTTC.